The 3 T cell receptor beta chains presented below share a single source sample, sequenced in a study of cytomegalovirus exposure and HLA in healthy donors. Primers for the PCR totalled 60 Vbeta and 13 Jbeta. Data came from immunoSEQ multiplex PCR; TCRdb stores just in-frame clones and leaves some out. This sample has around 130,000 clones, with about 82% found just once. The sequenced material came from PBMCs. The receptors come from a man aged 25-40 years in good health and CMV-seronegative.

V gene TRBV27 combines with J gene TRBJ2-3; D perhaps matches TRBD2 (5 bases). CDR3 size: 15 residues. Germline assignment: CDR1 MNHEY and CDR2 SMNVEV (reference sequence). V lost 7 bases, J lost 4 bases, and 18 bases lay in between. The CDR3 bases are TGTGCCAGCACCAAAGGAGGCGTCCTCGCAGATACGCAGTATTTT. It encodes CASTKGGVLADTQYF.

This clone is a singleton in its sample. The V call is TRBV28, the J call TRBJ1-2; D gene uncertain. CDR1 MDHEN and CDR2 SYDVKM come from the germline V gene. Trimming left V 7 bases short and J 0 bases short, with 9 bases between. CDR3 size: 13 residues. CDR3 bases: TGTGCCAGCACCCGGAGTGCTAACTATGGCTACACCTTC. This codes for CASTRSANYGYTF.

This chain uses TRBV2 with TRBJ2-4; D is possibly TRBD1 (8 bases). The germline V and J ends were trimmed by 3 bases and 4 bases, with 13 bases remaining between them. CDR3 length equals 15 residues. Germline V gene sequence: CDR1 SNHLY, CDR2 FYNNEI. CDR3 sequence: CASSEGGTGKNIQYF. CDR3 bases: TGTGCCAGCAGTGAGGGGGGGACAGGAAAAAACATTCAGTACTTC.